The rows below give T cell receptor beta chains drawn from one sample of a study of vaccination and CD4 T cells after COVID-19. For these TCRs, the target antigens are not known. TCRdb reprocessed the PCR reads via MiXCR and lists one record per CDR3 protein. The data contain some 15,000 distinct CDR3 sequences, around 30% of them singletons. The sequenced sample consisted of cultured CD4+ T cells from blood. These TCRs come from a human donor with COVID-19. The conserved cysteine and the conserved F or W are not part of the CDR3 here. The order of the fields is V gene, CDR3 protein.

V: TRBV7-2; CDR3: ASSLARGNLGKLF
V: TRBV5-1; CDR3: ASSDGRNTEAF
V: TRBV11-2; CDR3: ASSDGTRGQRQETQY
V: TRBV18; CDR3: ASSPRDRDGT
V: TRBV5-4; CDR3: ASSSQGTANYGYT
V: TRBV28; CDR3: ASSPAGQGGGGELF
V: TRBV29-1; CDR3: SAGTANTEAF
V: TRBV7-3; CDR3: ASSLDGSTDTQY
V: TRBV27; CDR3: ASSPSGGARAPYEQY
V: TRBV11-2; CDR3: ASSLDLVLDRGNTEAF
V: TRBV7-6; CDR3: ASSLRAGLSDNEQF
V: TRBV15; CDR3: ATSRVPGTGGREQY
V: TRBV21-1; CDR3: ASSKVRGPHRASEQY
V: TRBV11-3; CDR3: ASSLDTIEQY
V: TRBV10-3; CDR3: AISPRTEGYEQY
V: TRBV7-8; CDR3: ALTSGGARDTGELF
V: TRBV7-3; CDR3: ASSLGGYQETQY
V: TRBV6-1; CDR3: ASSPISGNTDTQY
V: TRBV5-6; CDR3: ASSFDPLAGTTDTQY
V: TRBV24-1; CDR3: ATNDGQGRETQY
V: TRBV10-3; CDR3: AIGGTGTSNQPQH
V: TRBV7-6; CDR3: ASSPGGEGYT
V: TRBV20-1; CDR3: SLGQGRTEAF
V: TRBV12-3/TRBV12-4; CDR3: AIRGSANTEAF
V: TRBV7-9; CDR3: ASSLTGTGVNQPQH
V: TRBV20-1; CDR3: SARDHRGPGNTEAF
V: TRBV12-3/TRBV12-4; CDR3: ASSLGQNQPQH
V: TRBV20-1; CDR3: SANCLDTDTQY
V: TRBV7-2; CDR3: ASSLVRGVIYSDTQY
V: TRBV19; CDR3: ASSSPLAGVYNEQF
V: TRBV11-3; CDR3: ASSLVRDRGRADTQY
V: TRBV2; CDR3: ASSPTRAGELF
V: TRBV6-1; CDR3: ASSRDGGNQPQH
V: TRBV6-5; CDR3: ASSYRTGGIVRQF
V: TRBV7-2; CDR3: ASSLIRRDTEAF
V: TRBV5-1; CDR3: ASSLGGRGYGNTIY
V: TRBV5-5; CDR3: ASSGPGAWQPQH
V: TRBV7-9; CDR3: ASSPGLAGGREQF
V: TRBV6-1; CDR3: ASNSGTRIYNEQF
V: TRBV27; CDR3: ASSLRAGQGREKLF
V: TRBV20-1; CDR3: SARDPSSGGEYEQY
V: TRBV14; CDR3: ASSRDLLYEQY
V: TRBV28; CDR3: ASSLRGTEAF
V: TRBV12-5; CDR3: ASGSGSSSYNEQF
V: TRBV15; CDR3: ATSRDPTGEGYT
V: TRBV30; CDR3: AWSQHSNQPQH
V: TRBV5-6; CDR3: ASSLAANYGYT
V: TRBV19; CDR3: ASSGRVGSEKLF
V: TRBV19; CDR3: ASSIESAEAF
V: TRBV10-3; CDR3: AISESGTSAQH
V: TRBV20-1; CDR3: SAGTSEQY
V: TRBV20-1; CDR3: SARSLAGGSYNEQF
V: TRBV19; CDR3: ASSSTVRLVNTEAF